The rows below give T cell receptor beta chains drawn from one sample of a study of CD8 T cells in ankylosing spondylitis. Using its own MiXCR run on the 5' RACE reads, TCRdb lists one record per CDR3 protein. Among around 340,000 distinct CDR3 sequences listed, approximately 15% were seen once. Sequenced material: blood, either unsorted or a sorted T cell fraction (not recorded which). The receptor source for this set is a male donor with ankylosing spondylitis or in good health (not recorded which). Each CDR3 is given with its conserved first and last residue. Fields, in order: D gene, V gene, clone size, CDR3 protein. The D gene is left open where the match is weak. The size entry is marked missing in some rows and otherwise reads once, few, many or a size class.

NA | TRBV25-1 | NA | CASSPQGGLNTEAFF
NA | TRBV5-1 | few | CASSSSLATNEKLFF
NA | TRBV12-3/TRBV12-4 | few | CASSARTHYNEQFF
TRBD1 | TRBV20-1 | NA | CSARGLGTVSSYEQYF
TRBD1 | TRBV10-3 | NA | CAISESTRVGTANTEAFF
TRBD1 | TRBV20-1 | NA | CSASGTGKNIQYF
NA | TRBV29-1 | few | CSVVGGGGDEQYF
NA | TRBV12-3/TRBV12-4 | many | CASSPVGGAGNTIYF
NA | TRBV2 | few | CASSEGGRFTGELFF
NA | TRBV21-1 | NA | CASSKGGEVRGGYTF
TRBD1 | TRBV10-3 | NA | CAIRDRIDQPQHF
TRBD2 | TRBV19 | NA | CASSGTSGDTQYF
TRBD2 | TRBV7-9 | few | CAITPIGSGGANEQFF
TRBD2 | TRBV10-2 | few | CASTRGTSGRGEQFF
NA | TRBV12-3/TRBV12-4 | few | CASSLGGSLIQETQYF
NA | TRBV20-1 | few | CSAGAELGQYF
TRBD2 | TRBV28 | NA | CASSSGGRTSSYEQYF
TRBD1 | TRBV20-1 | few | CSAPDRGRSYEQYF
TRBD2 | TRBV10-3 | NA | CAISELGKRGDTQYF
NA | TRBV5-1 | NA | CASSLIKNTGELFF
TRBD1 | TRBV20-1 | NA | CSATSDRGLDEQFF